This TCR beta chain was documented in a study of cytomegalovirus exposure and HLA in healthy donors. Study outcomes and limitations: Rare TCR sequences predominated, though certain public TCRs were found in many donors.

The length of the CDR3 is 12 residues. Germline V gene lookup returns CDR1 SGDLS and CDR2 YYNGEE. Trimming removed 0 bases at V and 7 bases at J, with 8 bases between. Concerning this clone itself: Antigen: not known.

Sequenced by immunoSEQ multiplex PCR; TCRdb stores in-frame clones only, minus some. The table shows fewer than 250,000 clones, with around 80% occurring only once. The chain uses TRBV9 and TRBJ2-7; D is ambiguous. The receptor was isolated from a woman aged 25 to 45 in good health and CMV-seropositive. Source material: PBMCs. The CDR3 sequence: CASSVGLGEQYF. The DNA of the CDR3 is TGTGCCAGCAGCGTAGGGTTGGGGGAGCAGTACTTC.